One sample yielded the 20 T cell receptor beta chains listed below, sequenced in a study of PD-1 blockade in classical Hodgkin lymphoma. Here immunoSEQ multiplex PCR was the method, and the copy in TCRdb shows in-frame clones only, minus some. The table records tens of thousands of clones, about nine tenths of them present only once. Time point specified: cycle 4 day 1 (C4D1), after 6 weeks of nivolumab. Following autologous stem cell transplantation, relapse occurred in every patient, and exposure to brentuximab vedotin varied. The material was peripheral blood mononuclear cells (PBMCs), obtained before the fourth cycle of nivolumab. Receptors were obtained from a human donor with classical Hodgkin lymphoma.

The CDR3 DNA follows: TGTGCCAGCTACTTCCCAGGAAGATTTGAAGCTTTCTTT. This translates into CASYFPGRFEAFF. This chain links TRBV19 with TRBJ1-1; D is unclear. The V and J ends lost 9 bases and 7 bases respectively, with 18 bases between them. The germline V gene has CDR1 LNHDA and CDR2 SQIVND (reference sequence). This CDR3 is built from 13 residues.

The chain joins TRBV28 to TRBJ1-5; D might be TRBD1 (6 bases). CDR3 size: 16 residues. In germline, CDR1 is MDHEN, CDR2 SYDVKM. The V gene lost 2 bases and the J gene lost 9 bases, with 20 bases spanning the gap. The CDR3 reads CASSLTTGLVFTPQHF. The CDR3 DNA reads as TGTGCCAGCAGTTTAACTACAGGGTTGGTCTTTACGCCCCAGCATTTT.

The rearrangement links TRBV7-2 to TRBJ1-1; D gene uncertain. This CDR3 is 14 amino acids long. Germline-derived CDR1 and CDR2 are SGHTA and FQGNSA. Trimming took off 7 bases at V and 3 bases at J, with 15 bases between the two ends. The CDR3 spells CASTSVGRDTEAFF. CDR3 DNA: TGTGCCAGCACGTCGGTCGGTCGGGACACTGAAGCTTTCTTT.

On this clone: Other nucleotide sequences from this sample produce the same CDR3. This chain uses TRBV7-6 with TRBJ2-3; 10 bases line up with TRBD2. CDR3 length: 14 amino acids. The trim removed 4 bases at V and 3 bases at J, leaving 1 base unmatched. Germline V gene data show CDR1 as SGHVS and CDR2 as FNYEAQ. This chain's CDR3 is CASSSSGGTDTQYF. The CDR3 coding sequence is TGTGCCAGCAGCTCTAGCGGGGGAACAGATACGCAGTATTTT.

The rearrangement uses TRBV28 and TRBJ1-1; TRBD1 agrees at 7 bases. Germline CDR1 and CDR2: MDHEN and SYDVKM. The CDR3 is made up of 13 amino acids. With V trimmed by 7 bases and J by 3 bases, 5 bases remained unmatched. DNA for the CDR3: TGTGCCAGCAACGACAGGGTTTACACTGAAGCTTTCTTT. Its translation is CASNDRVYTEAFF.

The chain links TRBV11-2 to TRBJ1-2, with D possibly matching TRBD1 (5 bases). Trimming removed 5 bases at V and 0 bases at J, with 13 bases between. Germline V gene data show CDR1 as SGHAT and CDR2 as FQNNGV. The CDR3 consists of 15 residues. As DNA, the CDR3 is TGTGCCAGCAGCCCAGGGTCAGTTACTAACTATGGCTACACCTTC. This gives the protein CASSPGSVTNYGYTF. The full variable domain, its missing parts supplied by reference TRBV11-2 and TRBJ1-2, is EAGVAQSPRYKIIEKRQSVAFWCNPISGHATLYWYQQILGQGPKLLIQFQNNGVVDDSQLPKDRFSAERLKGVDSTLKIQPAKLEDSAVYLCASSPGSVTNYGYTFGSGTRLTVV.

V is TRBV27 and J is TRBJ2-7; the D gene is possibly TRBD2 (6 bases). Trimming took 6 bases from V and 1 from J, leaving 10 bases between them. Per germline, CDR1 MNHEY and CDR2 SMNVEV (reference sequence). CDR3 size: 13 residues. The CDR3 DNA reads as TGTGCCAGCAGCTACGGGACTTCCTACGAGCAGTACTTC. Its translation: CASSYGTSYEQYF.

The chain combines TRBV7-2 with TRBJ1-5, with D uncertain. The CDR3 sequence is 12 residues long. V was pared by 5 bases and J by 4 bases, with 6 bases between. CDR1 and CDR2 (germline): SGHTA, FQGNSA. CDR3 coding DNA: TGTGCCAGCAGCCATAGTAATCAGCCCCAGCATTTT. This gives the protein CASSHSNQPQHF.

The chain combines TRBV19 with TRBJ1-5; a possible D gene is TRBD1 (6 bases). V was pared by 3 bases and J by 3 bases, with 12 bases between. This CDR3 is 15 amino acids long. Germline values: CDR1 LNHDA, CDR2 SQIVND (reference sequence). CDR3 sequence: CASSMTRGNNQPQHF. In nucleotides, the CDR3 is TGTGCCAGTAGTATGACAAGGGGGAACAATCAGCCCCAGCATTTT.

This chain links TRBV7-9 with TRBJ1-1; tentative D call: TRBD1 (6 bases). CDR3 size: 14 residues. The germline V and J ends were trimmed by 5 bases and 1 base, with 11 bases remaining between them. The germline V gene encodes CDR1 SEHNR and CDR2 FQNEAQ (reference sequence). CDR3 bases: TGTGCCAGCAGCCCGGGGACACGGAACACTGAAGCTTTCTTT. It is translated as CASSPGTRNTEAFF.

V gene TRBV6-5 combines with J gene TRBJ2-7, with D hard to call. Germline V lookup: CDR1 MNHEY, CDR2 SVGAGI. The CDR3 consists of 15 residues. Trimming pared 4 bases from V and 3 bases from J, leaving 16 bases between. DNA of the CDR3: TGTGCCAGCAGTTCCTTAGGAGTACCGATCTACGAGCAGTACTTC. This sequence encodes CASSSLGVPIYEQYF.

The gene calls are TRBV6-4 and TRBJ1-5; the D gene is possibly TRBD1 (5 bases). CDR1 and CDR2 (germline): MRHNA, SNTAGT. CDR3 length equals 15 residues. The V end was cut by 8 bases, the J end by 0 bases, with 14 bases between. The CDR3 region is CASAESGGSNQPQHF. The CDR3 bases are TGTGCCAGCGCCGAGTCCGGGGGTAGCAATCAGCCCCAGCATTTT.

V usage is TRBV11-1 and J usage is TRBJ2-5; no definite D call. The end of the DNA aligns better with TRBJ2-7, so the J call may be wrong. From germline, CDR1 is SGHAT and CDR2 FQDESV (reference sequence). There are 14 residues in the CDR3. CDR3 DNA: TGTGCCAGCAGCTTAGTCTCGGAGCACTACGAGCAGTACTTC. Translation gives CASSLVSEHYEQYF.

The chain has TRBV29-1 and TRBJ1-1, with TRBD1 matching 7 bases. V shed 8 bases, J shed 5 bases, and the junction held 11 bases outside the gene matches. The CDR3 has 13 amino acids. Germline V gives CDR1 SQVTM, CDR2 ANQGSEA. CDR3 loop: CSLQGEGKTEAFF. CDR3 nucleotide sequence: TGCAGCCTCCAGGGGGAGGGGAAAACTGAAGCTTTCTTT.

The CDR3, as DNA: TGTGCCAGTAGTATAGCACAGGGGCACAGAGTTGGCTACACCTTC. This encodes CASSIAQGHRVGYTF. J is TRBJ1-2 and V is TRBV19, with 7 bases aligning to TRBD1. Germline V gives CDR1 LNHDA, CDR2 SQIVND (reference sequence). This CDR3 comprises 15 residues. V shed 1 base, J shed 7 bases, and the junction held 9 bases outside the gene matches.

The V and J genes are TRBV5-4 and TRBJ1-1; D is unclear. The CDR3 length is 14 residues. V lost 0 bases, J lost 0 bases, and 6 bases lay in between. CDR1 is SGHNT and CDR2 is YYREEE in the germline V gene (reference sequence). The CDR3 coding sequence is TGTGCCAGCAGCTTGGGGCAGGTGAACACTGAAGCTTTCTTT. Protein product: CASSLGQVNTEAFF.

V and J are TRBV5-6 and TRBJ2-7; no definite D call. The CDR3 length is 13 residues. Between the trimmed V and J ends, which lost 2 bases and 0 bases, there was a span of 6 bases. CDR1 and CDR2 (germline): SGHDT, YYEEEE. The CDR3 reads CASSFSSSYEQYF. In DNA form, the CDR3 reads TGTGCCAGCAGCTTTAGCAGCTCCTACGAGCAGTACTTC.

A single count supports this clone. The chain carries TRBV19 and TRBJ1-1; the D is unclear. Trimming removed 0 bases at V and 1 base at J, with 6 bases between. Germline values: CDR1 LNHDA, CDR2 SQIVND (reference sequence). This CDR3 spans 14 amino acids. The CDR3 sequence: CASSIDRPNTEAFF. The CDR3 DNA sequence: TGTGCCAGTAGTATAGACAGACCGAACACTGAAGCTTTCTTT.

This clone has a handful of counts. The chain links TRBV2 to TRBJ1-1; D call uncertain. V dropped 7 bases and J dropped 2 bases, with 11 bases sitting between them. Germline V gene sequence: CDR1 SNHLY, CDR2 FYNNEI. This CDR3 region has 13 residues. CDR3 bases: TGTGCCAGCAACGAGGATTTTAACACTGAAGCTTTCTTT. This gives the protein CASNEDFNTEAFF.

This chain links TRBV4-2 with TRBJ1-4; D possibly corresponds to TRBD1 (5 bases). Per the germline V gene, CDR1 is LGHNA and CDR2 is YNFKEQ. The CDR3 consists of 19 residues. Deletions cut 0 bases from V and 6 bases from J, with 23 bases between. The CDR3: CASSQEWGGGGSSHEKLFF. The CDR3 nucleotides are TGTGCCAGCAGCCAAGAGTGGGGTGGGGGTGGTTCGTCACATGAAAAACTGTTTTTT.